The 25 T cell receptor beta chains reported below all come from one sample, sequenced in a study of regulatory T cells in long-lasting Graves disease. The time point was: newly diagnosed GD, antithyroid drugs for less than 3 months. From RNA extracted from PBMCs, the TCR library was made. According to the study, TCR beta libraries were built with iRepertoire HTBI primers and CDR3-region Arm-PCR. TCRdb redid the calling of the multiplex PCR reads with MiXCR, one entry per CDR3 protein. The sample yields about 380,000 distinct CDR3 sequences, 15% seen once. This sample comprised peripheral blood mononuclear cells (PBMCs), obtained at new diagnosis, from a patient treated with antithyroid drugs. The origin of the receptors is a female donor with Graves disease.

In regard to this clonotype: A junction end diverges from the germline sequence, so it may reflect a read error. The chain uses TRBV9 and TRBJ2-5, with TRBD2 matching 9 bases. This CDR3 has 20 amino acids. Germline CDR1 reads SGDLS; CDR2 reads YYNGEE. CDR3 coding DNA: TGTGCCAGCAGCGTAGGGACAGCCTTGTTTAGCGGGAGTTACCAACAGACCCAGTACTTC. It specifies CASSVGTALFSGSYQQTQYF.

This clonotype was seen repeatedly, ten times or more. The chain has TRBV11-2 and TRBJ1-2, with 7 bases lining up with TRBD1. V trimming: 4 bases; J trimming: 7 bases; junction bases outside the gene matches: 9. CDR3 length: 14 amino acids. The germline V gene has CDR1 SGHAT and CDR2 FQNNGV. CDR3 region: CASSSETGLGGYTF. The CDR3, as DNA: TGTGCCAGCAGCTCAGAGACAGGGTTGGGTGGCTACACCTTC.

This clonotype was seen repeatedly, ten times or more. The V and J genes are TRBV12-3 or TRBV12-4 and TRBJ1-5; D might be TRBD1 (6 bases). V was clipped by 3 bases and J by 4 bases, with 10 bases between them. CDR3 length: 14 amino acids. The chain's CDR3 is CASSFPGENQPQHF. Written as DNA, the CDR3 is TGTGCCAGCAGTTTTCCAGGGGAAAATCAGCCCCAGCATTTT.

This chain uses TRBV7-9 with TRBJ2-7; D not resolved. The CDR3 has 14 residues. CDR1 and CDR2 (germline): SEHNR, FQNEAQ (reference sequence). Trimming stripped 1 base from V and 4 bases from J, with 11 bases between. CDR3: CASSLGFGWYEQYF. The CDR3 DNA sequence: TGTGCCAGCAGCTTAGGGTTTGGGTGGTACGAGCAGTACTTC.

This clonotype was counted only a few times. This sequence joins TRBV4-1 and TRBJ2-7; D not resolved. This CDR3 region has 13 residues. The V and J ends lost 5 bases and 2 bases respectively, with 10 bases between them. CDR1 is MGHRA, CDR2 YSYEKL, per germline. The CDR3 here is CASSSGKPYEQYF. The DNA for the CDR3 is TGCGCCAGCAGCTCCGGAAAACCCTACGAGCAGTACTTC.

This clonotype occurred many times. This chain connects TRBV11-2 to TRBJ1-4; D gene unclear. The CDR3 covers 14 residues. CDR1 and CDR2 (germline): SGHAT, FQNNGV. The germline V and J ends were trimmed by 5 bases and 7 bases, with 14 bases remaining between them. CDR3 sequence: CASSRLRVGEKLFF. Here the CDR3 DNA reads TGTGCCAGCAGCCGCCTAAGGGTGGGTGAAAAACTGTTTTTT.

This clonotype has at least ten counts. CDR3 sequence (DNA): TGTGCCATCAGTGAGTCTACGGAAGGCACAGATACGCAGTATTTT. Its protein is CAISESTEGTDTQYF. The rearrangement links TRBV10-3 to TRBJ2-3; D is unclear. The CDR3 consists of 15 residues. Germline V lookup: CDR1 ENHRY, CDR2 SYGVKD. V was pared by 0 bases and J by 1 base, with 8 bases between.

There are a few counts of this clonotype. This chain connects TRBV3-1 to TRBJ1-2; 8 nucleotides match TRBD1. Germline loops: CDR1 LGHDT, CDR2 YNNKEL (reference sequence). This CDR3 region has 13 residues. J was trimmed by 2 bases and V by 11 bases; bases with no gene match: 7. The CDR3 DNA reads TGTGCCGGCACCCGGACAGGGAACTATGGCTACACCTTC. It translates to CAGTRTGNYGYTF.

CDR3 DNA: TGCGCGATGGGTCGAAACACAGATACGCAGTATTTT. Its protein is CAMGRNTDTQYF. J is TRBJ2-3 and V is TRBV29-1; D gene unclear. This CDR3 has 12 amino acids. CDR1 is SQVTM and CDR2 is ANQGSEA in the germline V gene.

This clonotype was detected many times. The V and J genes are TRBV6-2 or TRBV6-3 and TRBJ2-6, with D hard to call. The ends were cut back, 7 bases at V and 2 bases at J, with 15 bases in the middle. This CDR3 is built from 16 residues. Germline V gene data show CDR1 as MNHEY and CDR2 as SVGEGT. The CDR3 loop is CASISSQVAGANVLTF. As DNA, the CDR3 is TGTGCCAGCATATCCTCCCAGGTCGCTGGGGCCAACGTCCTGACTTTC.

A few counts support this clonotype. This sequence joins TRBV4-3 and TRBJ1-4; D is unresolved. The CDR3 is made up of 15 amino acids. CDR1 LGHNA and CDR2 YSLEER come from the germline V gene. V lost 3 bases, J lost 0 bases, and 8 bases lay in between. In DNA form, the CDR3 reads TGCGCCAGCAGCCAGGGTTTAGCAACTAATGAAAAACTGTTTTTT. Translation: CASSQGLATNEKLFF.

CDR3 nucleotide sequence: TGTGCCAGCCGGGACAGGGGGCTGGACACTGAAGCTTTCTTT. Protein: CASRDRGLDTEAFF. The chain uses TRBV2 and TRBJ1-1, with 12 bases fitting TRBD1. This CDR3 contains 14 residues. Trimming took 8 bases from V and 3 from J; bases not matched to a gene: 4. The germline CDR1 and CDR2 sequences are SNHLY and FYNNEI.

The table lists this clonotype with many counts. A much larger clone differs by one base, so this may be a read error. This chain connects TRBV12-3 or TRBV12-4 to TRBJ2-3; D gene uncertain. V lost 8 bases, J lost 2 bases, and 5 bases lay in between. The CDR3 sequence is 11 residues long. The DNA of the CDR3 is TGTGCCAGCGGCTTCACAGATACGCAGTATTTT. It codes for CASGFTDTQYF.

This clonotype was recorded many times. DNA of the CDR3: TGTGCCACCAGCAGAGATATGGGACAGAACTATGGCTACACCTTC. This translates into CATSRDMGQNYGYTF. The J gene is TRBJ1-2, the V gene TRBV15; 7 positions match TRBD1. Losses at the gene ends were 0 bases for V and 2 bases for J; bases not matched to a gene: 3. The CDR3 extends over 15 amino acids. The V gene's germline CDR1 is LNHNV and CDR2 YYDKDF (reference sequence).

The table lists this clonotype with many counts. The rearrangement uses TRBV7-9 and TRBJ2-3; D remains unclear. Per the germline V gene, CDR1 is SEHNR and CDR2 is FQNEAQ (reference sequence). Trimming shortened V by 7 bases and J by 4 bases, and 12 bases separated the two germline ends. CDR3 length: 13 amino acids. This CDR3 reads CASTQPASDTQYF. The CDR3 bases are TGTGCCAGCACCCAACCCGCCTCAGATACGCAGTATTTT.

This chain uses TRBV27 with TRBJ2-1; D gene uncertain. The length of the CDR3 is 16 residues. Trimming took 2 bases from V and 0 from J, leaving 11 bases between them. CDR1 MNHEY and CDR2 SMNVEV come from the germline V gene (reference sequence). The CDR3 protein is CASSLGTPSSYNEQFF. Here the CDR3 DNA reads TGTGCCAGCAGTTTAGGAACTCCTAGCTCCTACAATGAGCAGTTCTTC.

This clonotype was detected many times. V usage is TRBV12-3 or TRBV12-4 and J usage is TRBJ2-3, with 7 positions matching TRBD1. The CDR3 consists of 13 residues. Losses at the gene ends were 5 bases for V and 2 bases for J; bases not matched to a gene: 1. The CDR3 region has the DNA TGTGCCAGCAGTGGACAGGTCACAGATACGCAGTATTTT. It translates to CASSGQVTDTQYF.

Concerning this clonotype: This may arise from a read error, as a much more abundant clone is one base away. The CDR3 DNA reads TGCAATGCTAGAGGTGGCCAAAGAGACACTGAAGCTTTCTTT. It is translated as CNARGGQRDTEAFF. This sequence joins TRBV20-1 and TRBJ1-1; D ambiguous. The CDR3 totals 14 residues. CDR1 and CDR2 (germline): DFQATT, SNEGSKA (reference sequence).

This clonotype occurred a few times. This chain connects TRBV15 to TRBJ2-7; D is possibly TRBD2 (6 bases). From germline, CDR1 is LNHNV and CDR2 YYDKDF (reference sequence). Trimming pared 4 bases from V and 4 bases from J, leaving 20 bases between. The CDR3 has 16 amino acids. CDR3 in DNA: TGTGCCACCAGCACAACAACGAGGGCTAGCGAGTACGAGCAGTACTTC. Protein: CATSTTTRASEYEQYF.

This clonotype came up many times. The chain has TRBV2 and TRBJ1-2; D ambiguous. V was shortened by 8 bases and J by 1 base, with 2 bases between the two germline ends. CDR1 SNHLY and CDR2 FYNNEI come from the germline V gene. The CDR3 sequence is 10 residues long. CDR3 sequence: CASRNYGYTF. CDR3 DNA sequence: TGTGCCAGCCGTAACTATGGCTACACCTTC.

This clonotype has only a few counts. The DNA for the CDR3 is TGTGCCAGCAGCTCGGGGTCTCTAGCGTACAATGAGCAGTTCTTC. It codes for CASSSGSLAYNEQFF. The chain is built from TRBV5-6 and TRBJ2-1, with a weak D call TRBD2 (6 bases). Looked up from germline, CDR1 is SGHDT and CDR2 is YYEEEE. Deletions cut 3 bases from V and 4 bases from J, with 14 bases between. This CDR3 is built from 15 residues.

This clonotype has only a few counts. J is TRBJ1-2 and V is TRBV6-1; D might be TRBD1 (6 bases). The CDR3 spans 13 residues. V was trimmed by 7 bases and J by 10 bases, leaving 19 bases between them. Germline V gene sequence: CDR1 MNHNS, CDR2 SASEGT. CDR3 nucleotides: TGTGCCAGCACAATAGACCGGGACACCTTCTACACCTTC. Translating it yields CASTIDRDTFYTF.

This clonotype was detected ten times or more. The chain carries TRBV14 and TRBJ2-4, with D perhaps TRBD2 (5 bases). The length of the CDR3 is 15 residues. Trimming took 0 bases from V and 8 from J, leaving 14 bases between them. The germline gives CDR1 SGHDN, CDR2 FVKESK. DNA of the CDR3: TGTGCCAGCAGCCAAGATATCCAACCCGGGGACATTCAGTACTTC. Translated, it gives CASSQDIQPGDIQYF.

The rearrangement links TRBV10-3 to TRBJ2-1; either TRBD1 or TRBD2 may fit D (6 bases each). V shed 5 bases and J shed 8 bases, with 13 bases lying between them. Germline CDR1 is ENHRY and CDR2 is SYGVKD. The CDR3 runs 13 residues. This CDR3 is CAISQVGGDEQFF. The DNA for the CDR3 is TGTGCCATCAGTCAGGTCGGGGGCGATGAGCAGTTCTTC.

In its sample, this clonotype was seen many times. V usage is TRBV11-1 and J usage is TRBJ2-5, with 12 bases matching TRBD2. The V and J ends lost 7 bases and 2 bases, in that order; junction bases with no gene match: 8. The CDR3 loop spans 16 amino acids. Germline assignment: CDR1 SGHAT and CDR2 FQDESV (reference sequence). This CDR3 reads CASTPLAGGYQETQYF. The CDR3 region has the DNA TGTGCCAGCACCCCACTAGCGGGGGGATATCAAGAGACCCAGTACTTC.